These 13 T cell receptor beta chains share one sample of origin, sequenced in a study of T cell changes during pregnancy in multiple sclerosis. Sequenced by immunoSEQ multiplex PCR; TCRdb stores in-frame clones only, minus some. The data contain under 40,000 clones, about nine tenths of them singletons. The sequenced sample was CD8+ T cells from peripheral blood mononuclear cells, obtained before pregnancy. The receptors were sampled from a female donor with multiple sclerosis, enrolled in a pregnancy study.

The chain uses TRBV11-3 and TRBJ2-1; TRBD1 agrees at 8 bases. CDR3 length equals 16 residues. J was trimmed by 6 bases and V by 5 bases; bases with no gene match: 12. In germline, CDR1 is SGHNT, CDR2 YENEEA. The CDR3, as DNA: TGTGCCAGCAGCGCAGCCTCAGGGACAGGAGGCAATGAGCAGTTCTTC. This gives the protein CASSAASGTGGNEQFF.

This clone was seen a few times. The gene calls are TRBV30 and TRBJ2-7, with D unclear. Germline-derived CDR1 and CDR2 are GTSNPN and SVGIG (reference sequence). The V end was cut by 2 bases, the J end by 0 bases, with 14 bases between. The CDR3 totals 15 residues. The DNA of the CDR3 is TGTGCCTGGAGTCCCACCCGCGGAAGCTCCTACGAGCAGTACTTC. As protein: CAWSPTRGSSYEQYF.

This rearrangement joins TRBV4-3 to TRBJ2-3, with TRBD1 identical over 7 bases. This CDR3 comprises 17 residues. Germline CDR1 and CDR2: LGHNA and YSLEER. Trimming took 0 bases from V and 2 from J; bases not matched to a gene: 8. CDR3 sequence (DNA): TGCGCCAGCAGCCAAGATCAGACAGGGAAAGTCACAGATACGCAGTATTTT. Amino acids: CASSQDQTGKVTDTQYF.

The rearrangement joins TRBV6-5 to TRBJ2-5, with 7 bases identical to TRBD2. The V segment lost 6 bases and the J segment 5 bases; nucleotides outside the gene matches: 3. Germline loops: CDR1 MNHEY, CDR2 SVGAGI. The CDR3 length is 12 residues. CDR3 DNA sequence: TGTGCCAGCAGCCCCGGGGGGGAGACCCAGTACTTC. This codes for CASSPGGETQYF.

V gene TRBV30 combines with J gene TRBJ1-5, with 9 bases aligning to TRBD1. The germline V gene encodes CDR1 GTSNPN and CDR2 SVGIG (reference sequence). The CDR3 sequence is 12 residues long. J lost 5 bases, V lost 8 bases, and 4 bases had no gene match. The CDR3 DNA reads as TGTGCCGAAGGACAGGGGCATCAGCCCCAGCATTTT. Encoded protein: CAEGQGHQPQHF. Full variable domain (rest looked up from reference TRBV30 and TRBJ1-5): SQTIHQWPATLVQPVGSPLSLECTVEGTSNPNLYWYRQAAGRGLQLLFYSVGIGQISSEVPQNLSASRPQDRQFILSSKKLLLSDSGFYLCAEGQGHQPQHFGDGTRLSIL.

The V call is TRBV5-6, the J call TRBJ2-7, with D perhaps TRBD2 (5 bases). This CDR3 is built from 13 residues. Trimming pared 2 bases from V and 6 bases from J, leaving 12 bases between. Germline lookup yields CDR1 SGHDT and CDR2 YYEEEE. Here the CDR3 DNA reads TGTGCCAGCAGCTTTAACGGCCGGGGCGAGCAGTACTTC. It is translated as CASSFNGRGEQYF. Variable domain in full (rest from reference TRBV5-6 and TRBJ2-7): DAGVTQSPTHLIKTRGQQVTLRCSPKSGHDTVSWYQQALGQGPQFIFQYYEEEERQRGNFPDRFSGHQFPNYSSELNVNALLLGDSALYLCASSFNGRGEQYFGPGTRLTVT.

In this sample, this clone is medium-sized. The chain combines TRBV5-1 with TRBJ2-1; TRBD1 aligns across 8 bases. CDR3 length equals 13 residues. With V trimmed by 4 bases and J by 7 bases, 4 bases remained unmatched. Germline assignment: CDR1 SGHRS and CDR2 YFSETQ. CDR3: CASSPGQGNEQFF. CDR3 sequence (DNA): TGCGCCAGCAGCCCCGGACAGGGTAATGAGCAGTTCTTC.

This chain's CDR3 is CASISLAGGSYNEQFF. CDR3 DNA: TGTGCCAGCATTTCCCTAGCGGGAGGTTCCTACAATGAGCAGTTCTTC. This chain uses TRBV7-9 with TRBJ2-1, with 11 positions matching TRBD2. The germline gives CDR1 SEHNR, CDR2 FQNEAQ (reference sequence). V was pared by 7 bases and J by 1 base, with 6 bases of the junction left unmatched. The CDR3 has 16 residues. The variable domain in full, with the rest retrieved from reference TRBV7-9 and TRBJ2-1, is DTGVSQNPRHKITKRGQNVTFRCDPISEHNRLYWYRQTLGQGPEFLTYFQNEAQLEKSRLLSDRFSAERPKGSFSTLEIQRTEQGDSAMYLCASISLAGGSYNEQFFGPGTRLTVL.

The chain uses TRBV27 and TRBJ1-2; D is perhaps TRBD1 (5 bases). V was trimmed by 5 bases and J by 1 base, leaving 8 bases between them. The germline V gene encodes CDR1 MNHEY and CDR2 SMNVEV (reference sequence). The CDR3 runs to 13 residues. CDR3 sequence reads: CASSPGGNYGYTF. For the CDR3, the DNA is TGTGCCAGCAGTCCGGGGGGTAACTATGGCTACACCTTC.

CDR3 region: CASSLVGGFGELFF. In DNA form, the CDR3 reads TGTGCCAGCAGCTTGGTTGGTGGCTTCGGGGAGCTGTTTTTT. The V gene is TRBV5-6, the J gene TRBJ2-2, with no clear D. The CDR3 extends over 14 amino acids. Germline CDR1 SGHDT, CDR2 YYEEEE. V was shortened by 0 bases and J by 7 bases, with 10 bases between the two germline ends.

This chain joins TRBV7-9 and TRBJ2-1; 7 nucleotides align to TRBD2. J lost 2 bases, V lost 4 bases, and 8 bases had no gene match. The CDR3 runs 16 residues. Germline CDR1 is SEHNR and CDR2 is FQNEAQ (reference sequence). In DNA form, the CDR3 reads TGTGCCAGCAGCTCCACACGACTAGCAGCCTACAATGAGCAGTTCTTC. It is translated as CASSSTRLAAYNEQFF.

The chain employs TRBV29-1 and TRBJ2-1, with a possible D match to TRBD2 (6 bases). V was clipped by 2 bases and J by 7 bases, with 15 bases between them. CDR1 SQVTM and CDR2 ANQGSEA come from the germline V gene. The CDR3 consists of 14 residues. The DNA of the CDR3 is TGCAGCGTTGAAATGGGCATCGGGGGTAATGAGCAGTTCTTC. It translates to CSVEMGIGGNEQFF.

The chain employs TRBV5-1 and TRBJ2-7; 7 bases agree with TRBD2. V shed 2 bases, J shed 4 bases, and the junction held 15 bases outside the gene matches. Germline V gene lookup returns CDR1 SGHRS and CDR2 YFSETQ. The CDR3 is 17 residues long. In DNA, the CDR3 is TGCGCCAGCAGCTTTCACTTGGGGGGGGAAAAGCCTTACGAGCAGTACTTC. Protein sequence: CASSFHLGGEKPYEQYF.